The rows below give T cell receptor beta chains drawn from one sample of a study of CD8 T cells in Susac syndrome. TCRdb redid the calling of the immunoSEQ multiplex PCR reads with MiXCR, one entry per CDR3 protein. The sample has around 110,000 distinct CDR3 sequences, around 96% seen once. Sequencing used CD4+ T cells from PBMCs. All receptors come from a human donor with Susac syndrome. The CDR3 runs from the conserved cysteine through the conserved F or W. D genes are given only for firm matches. Size is omitted from some rows. Given values are once, few, many or a class for expanded clones.

clone_size	v_call	d_call	j_call	cdr3_aa	cdr3_nt
.	TRBV11-2	.	TRBJ2-7	CASSSGPKDEQYF	TGTGCCAGCAGCTCCGGACCAAAAGACGAGCAGTACTTC
.	TRBV11-2	TRBD1	TRBJ1-1	CASSLGIGTGWKAEAFF	TGTGCCAGCAGCTTAGGGATCGGGACAGGGTGGAAGGCTGAAGCTTTCTTT
.	TRBV5-6	.	TRBJ2-1	CASSLWDIYNEQFF	TGTGCCAGCAGCTTGTGGGACATCTACAATGAGCAGTTCTTC
.	TRBV30	.	TRBJ2-2	CAWSVRNTGELFF	TGTGCCTGGAGTGTACGGAACACCGGGGAGCTGTTTTTT
few	TRBV30	TRBD2	TRBJ2-3	CAWSNSGTTDTQYF	TGTGCCTGGAGTAATAGCGGGACCACAGATACGCAGTATTTT
.	TRBV29-1	TRBD2	TRBJ2-1	CSVEEDGRASEQFF	TGCAGCGTTGAAGAGGACGGGAGGGCGAGTGAGCAGTTCTTC
once	TRBV5-1	TRBD2	TRBJ2-7	CASSSGLVPYEQYF	TGCGCCAGCAGCTCTGGACTAGTTCCCTACGAGCAGTACTTC
.	TRBV18	.	TRBJ1-1	CASSPGVGGEAFF	TGTGCCAGCTCACCGGGGGTCGGAGGTGAAGCTTTCTTT
.	TRBV12-3/TRBV12-4	TRBD1	TRBJ2-5	CASSVRDSETQYF	TGTGCCAGCAGTGTCCGGGACAGTGAGACCCAGTACTTC
once	TRBV28	TRBD1	TRBJ2-7	CASRPGTGVKQYF	TGTGCCAGCAGACCCGGGACAGGTGTCAAGCAGTACTTC
.	TRBV9	TRBD2	TRBJ2-7	CASSVGGGHLYEQYF	TGTGCCAGCAGCGTAGGCGGGGGGCATCTCTACGAGCAGTACTTC
.	TRBV4-1	TRBD1	TRBJ2-7	CASSQGQSPGEQYF	TGCGCCAGCAGCCAGGGACAGTCACCTGGCGAGCAGTACTTC
.	TRBV5-1	TRBD2	TRBJ2-3	CASSLAGLAGSTDTQYF	TGCGCCAGCAGCTTGGCCGGGCTAGCGGGGAGCACAGATACGCAGTATTTT
.	TRBV2	.	TRBJ2-5	CASSDKKGPLGTQYF	TGTGCCAGCAGTGATAAGAAGGGTCCCCTGGGGACCCAGTACTTC
.	TRBV30	.	TRBJ1-4	CAGRDGGKVEKLFF	TGTGCCGGCCGAGACGGGGGGAAGGTGGAAAAACTGTTTTTT
.	TRBV7-6	.	TRBJ2-2	CASSPHLLAVQPMLFF	TGTGCCAGCAGCCCCCACCTTTTAGCCGTCCAGCCAATGCTGTTTTTT
.	TRBV30	.	TRBJ2-2	CAWSVGGNTGELFF	TGTGCCTGGAGTGTAGGGGGGAACACCGGGGAGCTGTTTTTT
.	TRBV20-1	.	TRBJ1-5	CSASGYSNQPQHF	TGCAGTGCCTCGGGGTATAGCAATCAGCCCCAGCATTTT
.	TRBV10-2	TRBD2	TRBJ2-1	CASRWTRSNEQFF	TGCGCCAGCAGGTGGACTAGGTCCAATGAGCAGTTCTTC
.	TRBV12-3/TRBV12-4	TRBD1	TRBJ1-2	CASSRGQGRDYGYTF	TGTGCCAGCAGTCGGGGACAGGGAAGAGACTATGGCTACACCTTC
.	TRBV24-1	TRBD2	TRBJ2-1	CATSDPTSGNNEQFF	TGTGCCACCAGTGATCCGACTAGCGGGAACAATGAGCAGTTCTTC
.	TRBV30	.	TRBJ1-5	CAWSVGRDDQPQHF	TGTGCCTGGAGTGTAGGCAGAGACGATCAGCCCCAGCATTTT
.	TRBV12-3/TRBV12-4	TRBD1	TRBJ1-5	CASSPLSTGVGQPQHF	TGTGCCAGCAGTCCTCTTTCGACAGGGGTCGGGCAGCCCCAGCATTTT
.	TRBV12-3/TRBV12-4	.	TRBJ2-1	CASSLRPGGRFF	TGTGCCAGCAGTTTAAGGCCCGGTGGCAGGTTCTTC
.	TRBV12-3/TRBV12-4	.	TRBJ2-3	CASSFTSISTDTQYF	TGTGCCAGCAGTTTTACTAGTATTAGCACAGATACGCAGTATTTT
once	TRBV6-5	.	TRBJ1-1	CASSRDGQAAFF	TGTGCCAGCAGCCGGGACGGGCAGGCGGCTTTCTTT
.	TRBV20-1	TRBD2	TRBJ2-1	CSAPRTSGDEQFF	TGCAGTGCTCCCCGGACTAGCGGGGATGAGCAGTTCTTC
.	TRBV20-1	.	TRBJ2-7	CSAKTGIVDEQYF	TGCAGTGCTAAAACCGGGATAGTTGACGAGCAGTACTTC
.	TRBV7-2	.	TRBJ2-4	CASSLQNIQYF	TGTGCCAGCAGCCTCCAAAACATTCAGTACTTC
.	TRBV20-1	TRBD2	TRBJ2-4	CSAGGLAGNLNIQYF	TGCAGTGCGGGCGGACTAGCGGGGAATCTAAACATTCAGTACTTC
.	TRBV28	TRBD2	TRBJ2-3	CASSPSGGRDTQYF	TGTGCCAGCAGTCCCTCGGGAGGGCGAGATACGCAGTATTTT
.	TRBV25-1	TRBD1	TRBJ2-6	CASGSTGPGANVLTF	TGTGCCAGCGGCTCGACAGGGCCTGGGGCCAACGTCCTGACTTTC
.	TRBV7-2	.	TRBJ2-5	CASSLASSRETQYF	TGTGCCAGCAGCTTAGCTTCTAGCCGAGAGACCCAGTACTTC
.	TRBV18	.	TRBJ1-2	CASSLDGRDYGYTF	TGTGCCAGCTCACTCGACGGAAGGGATTATGGCTACACCTTC
.	TRBV28	.	TRBJ1-2	CASSPRGRGYTF	TGTGCCAGCAGTCCTAGGGGGAGGGGCTACACCTTC
.	TRBV15	.	TRBJ2-1	CATSREVGEQFF	TGTGCCACCAGCCGCGAGGTGGGTGAGCAGTTCTTC
.	TRBV29-1	TRBD2	TRBJ2-7	CSVPGTKGYEQYF	TGCAGCGTCCCCGGGACTAAGGGCTACGAGCAGTACTTC
.	TRBV11-1	TRBD2	TRBJ2-5	CASSLLGLAATQETQYF	TGTGCCAGCAGCTTACTCGGCCTAGCGGCCACCCAAGAGACCCAGTACTTC
.	TRBV6-5	TRBD1	TRBJ2-5	CASSDGTEETQYF	TGTGCCAGCAGCGACGGGACAGAAGAGACCCAGTACTTC
.	TRBV29-1	.	TRBJ1-1	CSVESVLNTEAFF	TGCAGCGTTGAAAGTGTTTTGAACACTGAAGCTTTCTTT
.	TRBV29-1	TRBD2	TRBJ2-2	CSVGGVAGGRTGELFF	TGCAGCGTTGGAGGGGTAGCGGGAGGTCGCACCGGGGAGCTGTTTTTT
.	TRBV9	TRBD2	TRBJ2-3	CASSAGTSGRDTQYF	TGTGCCAGCAGCGCTGGGACTAGCGGGAGAGATACGCAGTATTTT
.	TRBV29-1	TRBD1	TRBJ1-1	CSAGQGRNTEAFF	TGCAGCGCCGGACAGGGTAGGAACACTGAAGCTTTCTTT
.	TRBV20-1	.	TRBJ2-3	CSARVYAIMSTDTQYF	TGCAGTGCTAGAGTGTACGCCATAATGAGCACAGATACGCAGTATTTT
.	TRBV5-1	.	TRBJ2-6	CASSSASGVRLSGANVLTF	TGCGCCAGCAGCTCAGCCTCAGGGGTCCGTCTCTCTGGGGCCAACGTCCTGACTTTC